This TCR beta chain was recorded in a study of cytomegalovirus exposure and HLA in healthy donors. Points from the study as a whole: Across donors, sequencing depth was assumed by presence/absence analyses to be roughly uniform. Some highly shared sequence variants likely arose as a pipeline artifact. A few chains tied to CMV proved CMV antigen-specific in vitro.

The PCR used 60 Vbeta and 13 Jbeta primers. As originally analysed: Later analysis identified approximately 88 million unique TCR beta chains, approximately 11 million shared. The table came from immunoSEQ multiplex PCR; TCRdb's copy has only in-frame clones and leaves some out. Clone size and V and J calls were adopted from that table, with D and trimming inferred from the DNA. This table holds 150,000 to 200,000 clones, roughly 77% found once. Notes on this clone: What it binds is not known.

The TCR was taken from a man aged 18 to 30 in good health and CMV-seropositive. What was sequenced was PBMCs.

The CDR3 sequence is CASTMDRAETQYF. CDR3 in DNA: TGTGCCAGCACCATGGACAGGGCAGAGACCCAGTACTTC. The J gene is TRBJ2-5, the V gene TRBV6-1; 8 bases align to TRBD1. Germline CDR1 is MNHNS and CDR2 is SASEGT. J gave up 4 bases and V 7 bases, and 5 bases lay outside the gene matches. The CDR3 loop spans 13 amino acids.